The 19 T cell receptor beta chains reported below all come from one sample, sequenced in a study of blood T cell repertoires in COVID-19. TCRdb's table, derived via immunoSEQ multiplex PCR, lists solely in-frame clones and lacks some. The table includes 200,000 to 250,000 clones, around 80% detected once. The material sequenced was peripheral blood. These receptors were obtained from a woman aged 70-85 years with acute or convalescent COVID-19.

The chain has TRBV28 and TRBJ2-7; 8 bases are a match to TRBD2. The CDR3 covers 16 residues. The J segment lost 0 bases and the V segment lost 5 bases, leaving 9 bases of the junction unmatched. Germline V gene data show CDR1 as MDHEN and CDR2 as SYDVKM. CDR3: CASSAPGGADSYEQYF. The DNA for the CDR3 is TGTGCCAGCAGTGCCCCCGGGGGGGCCGACTCCTACGAGCAGTACTTC.

The rearrangement links TRBV28 to TRBJ1-5; D unresolved. The CDR3 covers 15 residues. Trimming removed 3 bases at V and 1 base at J, with 10 bases between. CDR1 MDHEN and CDR2 SYDVKM come from the germline V gene. This chain's CDR3 is CASSLAGKSNQPQHF. CDR3 in DNA: TGTGCCAGCAGTTTGGCGGGAAAGAGCAATCAGCCCCAGCATTTT.

The chain has TRBV30 and TRBJ2-7; perhaps TRBD2 as D (7 bases). Trimming pared 5 bases from V and 4 bases from J, leaving 15 bases between. Per the germline V gene, CDR1 is GTSNPN and CDR2 is SVGIG (reference sequence). The CDR3 is 13 amino acids. CDR3 region: CAWANRGAYEQYF. The CDR3, as DNA: TGTGCCTGGGCGAACCGGGGGGCGTACGAGCAGTACTTC.

This sequence joins TRBV19 and TRBJ2-3; 12 nucleotides agree with TRBD2. The CDR3 runs 17 residues. Trimming cost V 5 bases and J 5 bases; bases outside gene matches: 11. CDR1 is LNHDA and CDR2 is SQIVND in the germline V gene (reference sequence). The CDR3 nucleotides are TGTGCCAGTAGTCCATTGGGACTAGCGGGCTGGGGAGATACGCAGTATTTT. Its translation: CASSPLGLAGWGDTQYF. The full variable domain, with the rest looked up from reference TRBV19 and TRBJ2-3, is DGGITQSPKYLFRKEGQNVTLSCEQNLNHDAMYWYRQDPGQGLRLIYYSQIVNDFQKGDIAEGYSVSREKKESFPLTVTSAQKNPTAFYLCASSPLGLAGWGDTQYFGPGTRLTVL.

The rearrangement links TRBV28 to TRBJ1-3; D is perhaps TRBD1 (5 bases). The CDR3 is 14 residues long. Deletions cut 6 bases from V and 4 bases from J, with 13 bases between. Germline-derived CDR1 and CDR2 are MDHEN and SYDVKM. The DNA of the CDR3 is TGTGCCAGCAGCGAAGGAGGGGAGGGAAACACCATATATTTT. This sequence encodes CASSEGGEGNTIYF.

This clone was observed a few times. This rearrangement joins TRBV10-2 to TRBJ2-7; unclear D gene. The CDR3 is 11 amino acids. CDR1 is WSHSY and CDR2 is SAAADI in the germline V gene. V shed 7 bases and J shed 3 bases, with 7 bases lying between them. The CDR3 region is CASMRDYEQYF. The DNA of the CDR3 is TGCGCCAGCATGAGAGACTACGAGCAGTACTTC.

This chain joins TRBV27 and TRBJ2-5, with D perhaps matching TRBD1 (6 bases). Trimming shortened V by 5 bases and J by 4 bases, and 14 bases separated the two germline ends. CDR3 length: 14 amino acids. The germline CDR1 and CDR2 sequences are MNHEY and SMNVEV (reference sequence). The CDR3 here is CASSRGGKGETQYF. DNA for the CDR3: TGTGCCAGCAGTCGAGGGGGTAAAGGAGAGACCCAGTACTTC.

The chain has TRBV9 and TRBJ2-7, with TRBD2 matching 8 bases. The CDR3 length is 15 residues. The trim removed 2 bases at V and 3 bases at J, leaving 7 bases unmatched. Germline values: CDR1 SGDLS, CDR2 YYNGEE. The CDR3 DNA reads TGTGCCAGCAGCGTCTCTATAGCGGGGATCTACGAGCAGTACTTC. It yields the protein CASSVSIAGIYEQYF.

The V call is TRBV5-1, the J call TRBJ1-1, with D unclear. With 4 bases removed from V and 3 bases from J, the gap between germline ends came to 13 bases. From germline, CDR1 is SGHRS and CDR2 YFSETQ. There are 14 residues in the CDR3. The CDR3 protein is CASSRVGEDTEAFF. In DNA form, the CDR3 reads TGCGCCAGCAGCCGGGTCGGGGAGGACACTGAAGCTTTCTTT.

The rearrangement links TRBV7-9 to TRBJ2-2; 7 positions agree with TRBD2. CDR1 and CDR2 (germline): SEHNR, FQNEAQ (reference sequence). The CDR3 has 16 residues. Germline trimming cut 1 base from V and 6 bases from J; bases unmatched to any gene: 8. CDR3 DNA: TGTGCCAGCAGCTTAGATACGGGAGGTATCTCCGGGGAGCTGTTTTTT. Its protein product is CASSLDTGGISGELFF.

V usage is TRBV10-2 and J usage is TRBJ1-2; 8 bases line up with TRBD1. In germline, CDR1 is WSHSY, CDR2 SAAADI. The CDR3 runs to 15 residues. The J segment lost 4 bases and the V segment lost 5 bases, leaving 9 bases of the junction unmatched. The CDR3 reads CASSPSGQAIYGYTF. In DNA form, the CDR3 reads TGCGCCAGCAGTCCATCGGGACAGGCAATCTATGGCTACACCTTC.

CDR3 in amino acids: CASSQTSGEVDTQYF. The CDR3 DNA reads as TGTGCCAGCAGCCAAACTAGCGGAGAGGTAGATACGCAGTATTTT. The chain recombines TRBV4-2 with TRBJ2-3; TRBD2 agrees at 8 bases. From germline, CDR1 is LGHNA and CDR2 YNFKEQ. J was trimmed by 5 bases and V by 2 bases; bases with no gene match: 6. CDR3 size: 15 residues.

V and J are TRBV29-1 and TRBJ1-3, with 7 nucleotides matching TRBD1. Germline-derived CDR1 and CDR2 are SQVTM and ANQGSEA. Trimming removed 4 bases from V and 3 bases from J; junction bases left unmatched: 3. The CDR3 spans 13 residues. The CDR3 spells CSVGGQRGNTIYF. The CDR3 DNA reads TGCAGCGTTGGGGGACAGCGTGGAAACACCATATATTTT.

The V and J genes are TRBV18 and TRBJ1-5; no definite D call. V lost 3 bases to trimming and J lost 6 bases, with 9 bases between them. CDR3 length equals 13 residues. The germline CDR1 and CDR2 sequences are KGHSH and LQKENI. CDR3 in amino acids: CASSPTRSQPQHF. The CDR3 DNA reads TGTGCCAGCTCACCGACGAGGAGTCAGCCCCAGCATTTT.

The rearrangement joins TRBV19 to TRBJ1-5; D is unresolved. Germline V gene lookup returns CDR1 LNHDA and CDR2 SQIVND (reference sequence). The CDR3 contains 15 residues. V was pared by 6 bases and J by 9 bases, with 21 bases between. The CDR3 here is CASSGMVSADVPQHF. Here the CDR3 DNA reads TGTGCCAGTAGCGGAATGGTATCGGCGGATGTGCCCCAGCATTTT.

The V call is TRBV27, the J call TRBJ2-2; 10 nucleotides align to TRBD2. There are 15 residues in the CDR3. Germline CDR1 and CDR2: MNHEY and SMNVEV (reference sequence). Trimming removed 4 bases from V and 6 bases from J; junction bases left unmatched: 5. Written as DNA, the CDR3 is TGTGCCAGCAGTTCCGCTAGCGGGAGTGCCGGGGAGCTGTTTTTT. The encoded protein is CASSSASGSAGELFF.

Points on this clone: A much larger clonotype is one base distant, so this may be a read error. The rearrangement uses TRBV4-1 and TRBJ2-7; 11 bases map to TRBD1. The germline CDR1 and CDR2 sequences are MGHRA and YSYEKL. The CDR3 spans 14 residues. Losses at the gene ends were 4 bases for V and 2 bases for J; bases not matched to a gene: 1. The CDR3 region has the DNA TGCGCCAGCAGCCTGGGACAGGGGGCCTACGAGCAGTACTTC. Residues: CASSLGQGAYEQYF.

V gene TRBV3-1 (or the pseudogene TRBV3-2) combines with J gene TRBJ1-2; 7 bases map to TRBD1. With V trimmed by 1 base and J by 4 bases, 3 bases remained unmatched. This CDR3 spans 14 amino acids. CDR1 LGHDT and CDR2 YNNKEL come from the germline V gene (reference sequence). The CDR3 DNA follows: TGTGCCAGCAGCCAAGGAACAGGGGCCTATGGCTACACCTTC. Translated: CASSQGTGAYGYTF.

In its sample, this clone was seen a few times. V and J are TRBV10-2 and TRBJ2-2, with 8 nucleotides matching TRBD1. The trim removed 7 bases at V and 4 bases at J, leaving 5 bases unmatched. The CDR3 spans 14 residues. Germline V lookup: CDR1 WSHSY, CDR2 SAAADI. CDR3 sequence reads: CASKPGQVTGELFF. In DNA form, the CDR3 reads TGCGCCAGCAAACCGGGACAGGTCACCGGGGAGCTGTTTTTT.